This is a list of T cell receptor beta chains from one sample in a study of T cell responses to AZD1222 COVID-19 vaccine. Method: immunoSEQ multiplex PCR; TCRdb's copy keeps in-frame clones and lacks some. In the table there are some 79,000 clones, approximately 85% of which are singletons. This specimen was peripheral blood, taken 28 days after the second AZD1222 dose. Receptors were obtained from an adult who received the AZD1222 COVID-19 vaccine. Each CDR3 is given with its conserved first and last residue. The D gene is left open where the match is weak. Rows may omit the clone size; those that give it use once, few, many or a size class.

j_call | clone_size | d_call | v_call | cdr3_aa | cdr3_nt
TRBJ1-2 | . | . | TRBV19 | CASRQGRLGYGYTF | TGTGCCAGTAGACAAGGCCGGTTGGGCTATGGCTACACCTTC
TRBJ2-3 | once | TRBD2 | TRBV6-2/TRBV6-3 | CASSYLAGGRETDTQYF | TGTGCCAGCAGTTACCTAGCGGGGGGGCGAGAGACAGATACGCAGTATTTT
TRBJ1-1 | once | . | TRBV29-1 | CSVEESAGVTEAFF | TGCAGCGTTGAAGAGTCGGCAGGGGTGACTGAAGCTTTCTTT
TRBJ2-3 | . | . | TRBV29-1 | CSVEECRDSTAPSTDTQYF | TGCAGCGTTGAAGAGTGCCGGGACTCGACCGCCCCTAGCACAGATACGCAGTATTTT
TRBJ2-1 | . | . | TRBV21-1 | CASSKAASFNSHGVTLWGLVKFF | TGTGCCAGCAGCAAAGCGGCTAGTTTTAATAGTCATGGTGTAACATTGTGGGGACTAGTTAAGTTCTTC
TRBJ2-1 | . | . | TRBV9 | CASSVGVGEQFF | TGTGCCAGCAGCGTAGGGGTCGGAGAGCAGTTCTTC
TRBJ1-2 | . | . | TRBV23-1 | CASSQSGRVYGYTF | TGCGCCAGCAGTCAATCCGGGAGGGTCTATGGCTACACCTTC
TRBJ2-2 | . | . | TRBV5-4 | CASSLVGGGELFF | TGTGCCAGCAGCTTGGTGGGGGGCGGGGAGCTGTTTTTT
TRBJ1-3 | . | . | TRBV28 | CASSERGNTIYF | TGTGCCAGCAGCGAGAGGGGGAACACCATATATTTT
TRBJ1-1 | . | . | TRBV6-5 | CASSYIAGSPTEAFF | TGTGCCAGCAGTTATATAGCAGGGTCGCCCACTGAAGCTTTCTTT
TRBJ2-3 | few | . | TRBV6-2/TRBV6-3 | CASSYSGQGARTDTQYF | TGTGCCAGCAGTTACTCTGGGCAAGGGGCCCGCACAGATACGCAGTATTTT
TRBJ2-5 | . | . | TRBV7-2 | CASSLEIGQQETQYF | TGTGCCAGCAGCTTAGAGATCGGCCAACAAGAGACCCAGTACTTC
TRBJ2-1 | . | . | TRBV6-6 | CASRPQYNEQFF | TGTGCCAGCAGACCACAATACAATGAGCAGTTCTTC
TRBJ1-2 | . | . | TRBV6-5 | CAGRDLGYGYTF | TGTGCCGGCAGGGACCTGGGTTATGGCTACACCTTC
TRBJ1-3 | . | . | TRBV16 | CASSQSTGELGDTIYF | TGTGCCAGCAGCCAATCCACGGGAGAGCTTGGTGACACCATATATTTT
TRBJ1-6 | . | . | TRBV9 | CASSVGGRGGSPLHF | TGTGCCAGCAGCGTAGGGGGGAGGGGCGGCTCACCCCTCCACTTT
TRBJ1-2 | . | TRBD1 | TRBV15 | CATSGDRGVNYGYTF | TGTGCCACCAGCGGTGACAGGGGAGTAAACTATGGCTACACCTTC
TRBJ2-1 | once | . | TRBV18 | CASSPGRASYNEQFF | TGTGCCAGCTCACCTGGCAGGGCCTCCTACAATGAGCAGTTCTTC
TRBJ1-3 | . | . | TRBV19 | CASSKRRADTGADTIYF | TGTGCCAGTAGTAAACGGCGAGCGGACACCGGTGCGGACACCATATATTTT
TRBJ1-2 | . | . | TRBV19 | CASSITGILNYGYTF | TGTGCCAGTAGTATCACAGGAATCCTTAACTATGGCTACACCTTC
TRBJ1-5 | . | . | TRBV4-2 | CASSHTEGTPGQPQHF | TGTGCCAGCAGCCACACAGAAGGGACTCCCGGCCAGCCCCAGCATTTT
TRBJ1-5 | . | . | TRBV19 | CASTPGVNQPQHF | TGTGCCAGTACTCCTGGGGTGAATCAGCCCCAGCATTTT
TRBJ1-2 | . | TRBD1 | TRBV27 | CASSLSGQGYYGYTF | TGTGCCAGCAGTTTGTCGGGACAGGGGTACTATGGCTACACCTTC
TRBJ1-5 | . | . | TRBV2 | CASSDIRGGQPQHF | TGTGCCAGCAGTGATATCAGGGGAGGTCAGCCCCAGCATTTT
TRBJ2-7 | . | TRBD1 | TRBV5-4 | CASSRQGSSYEQYF | TGTGCCAGCAGCCGACAGGGGTCCTCCTACGAGCAGTACTTC
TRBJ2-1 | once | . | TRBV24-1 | CATSDLNKRSGREQFF | TGTGCCACCAGTGATTTAAACAAAAGGTCGGGACGTGAGCAGTTCTTC
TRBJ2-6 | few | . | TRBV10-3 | CAITPGGAGANVLTF | TGTGCCATCACCCCTGGAGGGGCCGGGGCCAACGTCCTGACTTTC
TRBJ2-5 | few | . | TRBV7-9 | CASSRTPEQETQYF | TGTGCCAGCAGCCGTACACCGGAACAAGAGACCCAGTACTTC
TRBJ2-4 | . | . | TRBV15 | CATSLDRTIQYF | TGTGCCACCAGCTTAGACAGGACCATTCAGTACTTC
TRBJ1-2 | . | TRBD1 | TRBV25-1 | CASMATGGGGYTF | TGTGCCAGCATGGCGACAGGGGGCGGGGGCTACACCTTC
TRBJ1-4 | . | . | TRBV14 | CASSQGYSRDGNEKLFF | TGTGCCAGCAGCCAAGGGTACTCGCGGGACGGAAATGAAAAACTGTTTTTT
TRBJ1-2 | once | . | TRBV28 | CASSPGLNYGYTF | TGTGCCAGCAGTCCCGGATTGAACTATGGCTACACCTTC
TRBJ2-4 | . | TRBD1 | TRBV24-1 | CATSDRDSKNIQYF | TGTGCCACCAGTGATCGGGACAGCAAAAACATTCAGTACTTC
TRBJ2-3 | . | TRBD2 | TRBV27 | CASRNGLAVLTDTQYF | TGTGCCAGCAGAAACGGACTAGCCGTGCTCACAGATACGCAGTATTTT
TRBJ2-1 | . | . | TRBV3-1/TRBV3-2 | CASSQDRGLYNEQFF | TGTGCCAGCAGCCAAGATCGGGGACTCTACAATGAGCAGTTCTTC
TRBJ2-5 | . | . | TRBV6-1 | CASSEGASWETQYF | TGTGCCAGCAGTGAAGGGGCTAGCTGGGAGACCCAGTACTTC
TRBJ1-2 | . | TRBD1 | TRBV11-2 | CASSSSTGGTKSNYGYTF | TGTGCCAGCAGCTCATCGACAGGGGGCACCAAATCTAACTATGGCTACACCTTC
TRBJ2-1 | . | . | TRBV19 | CASSPTGVLNEQFF | TGTGCCAGTAGTCCGACCGGTGTGCTCAATGAGCAGTTCTTC
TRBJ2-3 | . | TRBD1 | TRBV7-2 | CASSLGQGSDTQYF | TGTGCCAGCAGCTTAGGACAGGGGTCAGATACGCAGTATTTT
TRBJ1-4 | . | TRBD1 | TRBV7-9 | CASSLSQGATNEKLFF | TGTGCCAGCAGCTTATCCCAGGGGGCTACTAATGAAAAACTGTTTTTT
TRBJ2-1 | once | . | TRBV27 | CASSPVGLAQFF | TGTGCCAGCAGCCCTGTCGGGTTGGCCCAGTTCTTC
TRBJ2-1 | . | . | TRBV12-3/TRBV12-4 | CASSDRVLVF | TGTGCCAGCAGCGATAGGGTTTTGGTCTTC
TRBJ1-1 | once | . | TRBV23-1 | CASSRGHPMNTEAFF | TGCGCCAGCAGTCGGGGACACCCGATGAACACTGAAGCTTTCTTT
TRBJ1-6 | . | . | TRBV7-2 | CASSSGGTYNSPLHF | TGTGCCAGCAGCTCCGGTGGGACCTATAATTCACCCCTCCACTTT
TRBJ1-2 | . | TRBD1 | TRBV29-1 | CSVERQGDGYTF | TGCAGCGTTGAACGACAGGGGGATGGCTACACCTTC
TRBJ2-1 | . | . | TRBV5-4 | CASSKEGRGTISSYNEQFF | TGTGCCAGCAGCAAAGAGGGTAGGGGGACCATTAGCTCCTACAATGAGCAGTTCTTC
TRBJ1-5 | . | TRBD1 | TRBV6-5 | CASSSQGAYQPQHF | TGTGCCAGCAGTTCACAGGGGGCTTATCAGCCCCAGCATTTT
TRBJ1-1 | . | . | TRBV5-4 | CASSPGLGTNTEAFF | TGTGCCAGCAGCCCAGGGTTGGGGACGAACACTGAAGCTTTCTTT
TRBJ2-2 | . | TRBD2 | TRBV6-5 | CASSSPSGGPGELFF | TGTGCCAGCAGTAGCCCTAGCGGGGGCCCCGGGGAGCTGTTTTTT
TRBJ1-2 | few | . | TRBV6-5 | CASSLNGYYGYTF | TGTGCCAGCAGTTTAAACGGGTACTATGGCTACACCTTC
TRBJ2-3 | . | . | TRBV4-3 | CASSQGGTTDTQYF | TGCGCCAGCAGCCAAGGCGGGACCACAGATACGCAGTATTTT
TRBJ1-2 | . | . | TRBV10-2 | CASNLLPAMAFDGYTF | TGCGCCAGCAATCTCTTACCTGCTATGGCTTTTGATGGCTACACCTTC